This T cell receptor beta chain was found in a study of blood T cells in healthy people across ages. Many counts were recorded for this clonotype. The junction departs from germline at one end; a sequencing error may be responsible. The length of the CDR3 is 13 residues. The authors ran a second PCR of about 7 to 11 cycles using a sample-barcoded 5' primer and a J-beta primer mix. From the 5' RACE reads, TCRdb called clonotypes with MiXCR, one entry per CDR3 protein. The sample holds about 620,000 distinct CDR3 sequences, 52% seen once. Material: blood. The chain joins TRBV12-3 or TRBV12-4 to TRBJ2-7; TRBD1 matches 7 bases. The receptor comes from a woman of 80 years or more in good health. This CDR3 reads CASSSGGSYEQYF. The DNA of the CDR3 is TGCGCCAGCAGTTCAGGGGGCTCCTACGAGCAGTACTTC.